These 27 T cell receptor beta chains share one sample of origin, sequenced in a study of T cells in tuberculosis. Measured with immunoSEQ multiplex PCR; TCRdb has only the in-frame clones, and not every one. The table has about 36,000 clones, approximately 93% seen once; the top ten hold 5.5% to 8%. The sequenced sample was PBMCs. Receptors were obtained from a donor aged 10-29 years with latent tuberculosis or without tuberculosis infection.

The chain employs TRBV2 and TRBJ2-1; TRBD1 might be the D (6 bases). V lost 7 bases to trimming and J lost 3 bases, with 13 bases between them. There are 14 residues in the CDR3. CDR1 and CDR2 from the germline V gene are SNHLY and FYNNEI. CDR3 bases: TGTGCCAGCATCATGGGGGCAGACTACAATGAGCAGTTCTTC. This codes for CASIMGADYNEQFF.

This clone has only a few counts. This rearrangement joins TRBV5-1 to TRBJ2-2; possibly TRBD1 for D (6 bases). CDR1 is SGHRS and CDR2 is YFSETQ in the germline V gene. This CDR3 is 13 amino acids long. Deletions cut 4 bases from V and 5 bases from J, with 9 bases between. The CDR3 sequence is CASSKQGTGELFF. For the CDR3, the DNA is TGCGCCAGCAGCAAACAGGGTACCGGGGAGCTGTTTTTT.

V usage is TRBV27 and J usage is TRBJ1-2; TRBD1 aligns across 7 bases. This CDR3 region has 13 residues. J lost 8 bases, V lost 2 bases, and 5 bases had no gene match. In germline, CDR1 is MNHEY, CDR2 SMNVEV (reference sequence). The CDR3 nucleotides read TGTGCCAGCAGTTTAAGAGGGGGCGAGGGCTACACCTTC. This translates into CASSLRGGEGYTF.

The V and J genes are TRBV6-5 and TRBJ2-3, with 10 bases aligning to TRBD2. V shed 7 bases and J 4 bases; nucleotides not matched to a gene: 5. Germline CDR1 and CDR2: MNHEY and SVGAGI. CDR3 length: 14 amino acids. The CDR3 sequence: CASNASGGADTQYF. The CDR3 region has the DNA TGTGCCAGCAACGCTAGCGGGGGTGCAGATACGCAGTATTTT.

This clone was detected once. This chain uses TRBV6-5 with TRBJ1-2; no firm D call. Trimming pared 0 bases from V and 4 bases from J, leaving 12 bases between. This CDR3 contains 15 residues. The V gene's germline CDR1 is MNHEY and CDR2 SVGAGI. In DNA, the CDR3 is TGTGCCAGCAGTTACTCTCAGGAAGATAGCTATGGCTACACCTTC. Its protein product is CASSYSQEDSYGYTF.

This sequence joins TRBV7-7 and TRBJ2-2, with D perhaps TRBD2 (5 bases). The CDR3 covers 17 residues. Germline CDR1 reads SSHAT; CDR2 reads FNYEAQ (reference sequence). V was cut by 4 bases and J by 0 bases, with 15 bases left in between. DNA for the CDR3: TGTGCCAGCAGCTCCGACGGGCCGGGGACGAACACCGGGGAGCTGTTTTTT. The encoded protein is CASSSDGPGTNTGELFF.

The rearrangement uses TRBV6-1 and TRBJ1-1; D unclear. This CDR3 spans 15 amino acids. Germline CDR1 reads MNHNS; CDR2 reads SASEGT. V lost 5 bases to trimming and J lost 0 bases, with 13 bases between them. For the CDR3, the DNA is TGTGCCAGCAGTATAGAAAGAAAGATGAACACTGAAGCTTTCTTT. Amino acid sequence: CASSIERKMNTEAFF.

This chain joins TRBV10-3 and TRBJ1-2; a possible D gene is TRBD1 (5 bases). V lost 0 bases and J 6 bases, leaving 14 bases between the germline ends. The length of the CDR3 is 15 residues. Germline-derived CDR1 and CDR2 are ENHRY and SYGVKD. Here the CDR3 DNA reads TGTGCCATCAGTGAGTCGATGGGGGGTCTCCATGGCTACACCTTC. It specifies CAISESMGGLHGYTF.

The J gene is TRBJ1-4, the V gene TRBV18; tentatively, D is TRBD1 (6 bases). CDR3 length: 15 amino acids. V lost 3 bases to trimming and J lost 4 bases, with 12 bases between them. CDR1 and CDR2 (germline): KGHSH, LQKENI. The CDR3 is CASSPSQGFNEKLFF. The CDR3, as DNA: TGTGCCAGCTCACCTTCACAGGGTTTTAATGAAAAACTGTTTTTT. Combining the CDR3 with reference TRBV18 and TRBJ1-4 gives the whole variable domain NAGVMQNPRHLVRRRGQEARLRCSPMKGHSHVYWYRQLPEEGLKFMVYLQKENIIDESGMPKERFSAEFPKEGPSILRIQQVVRGDSAAYFCASSPSQGFNEKLFFGSGTQLSVL.

The chain carries TRBV11-3 and TRBJ2-1; D might be TRBD1 (6 bases). The CDR3 totals 16 residues. Trimming left V 0 bases short and J 12 bases short, with 21 bases between. In germline, CDR1 is SGHNT, CDR2 YENEEA. The CDR3 nucleotides are TGTGCCAGCAGCTTAGATGGCAACCGGGACAAAGGAGGGCAGTTCTTC. It encodes CASSLDGNRDKGGQFF.

The chain is built from TRBV19 and TRBJ2-7, with 7 bases fitting TRBD1. Losses at the gene ends were 3 bases for V and 3 bases for J; bases not matched to a gene: 5. CDR1 is LNHDA and CDR2 is SQIVND in the germline V gene (reference sequence). The CDR3 covers 14 residues. The CDR3 reads CASSIRQGSYEQYF. CDR3 sequence (DNA): TGTGCCAGTAGTATTCGACAGGGAAGCTACGAGCAGTACTTC.

For the CDR3, the DNA is TGTGCCAGCAGCTTCAGGGGACAGGCGGGCTACACCTTC. It translates to CASSFRGQAGYTF. V and J are TRBV5-4 and TRBJ1-2; 8 bases match TRBD1. This CDR3 has 13 residues. The trim removed 2 bases at V and 8 bases at J, leaving 5 bases unmatched. Looked up from germline, CDR1 is SGHNT and CDR2 is YYREEE (reference sequence).

This chain joins TRBV27 and TRBJ2-1, with D tentatively TRBD1 (6 bases). Trimming left V 5 bases short and J 4 bases short, with 18 bases between. The CDR3 contains 16 residues. The germline CDR1 and CDR2 sequences are MNHEY and SMNVEV (reference sequence). The chain's CDR3 is CASSIRQVGRYNEQFF. The DNA of the CDR3 is TGTGCCAGCAGTATAAGACAGGTAGGAAGATACAATGAGCAGTTCTTC.

The gene calls are TRBV7-9 and TRBJ2-7; no clear D. V was pared by 6 bases and J by 4 bases, with 10 bases between. The CDR3 loop spans 12 amino acids. CDR1 is SEHNR and CDR2 is FQNEAQ in the germline V gene (reference sequence). In DNA form, the CDR3 reads TGTGCCAGCAGTCGCGACACTTACGAGCAGTACTTC. The encoded protein is CASSRDTYEQYF.

V gene TRBV5-1 combines with J gene TRBJ1-2; D gene unclear. The CDR3 loop spans 15 amino acids. Germline V gene lookup returns CDR1 SGHRS and CDR2 YFSETQ. Trimming took 0 bases from V and 4 from J, leaving 13 bases between them. The CDR3 sequence: CASSLARVGSYGYTF. The DNA for the CDR3 is TGCGCCAGCAGCTTGGCCAGAGTAGGGAGCTATGGCTACACCTTC.

The chain recombines TRBV9 with TRBJ2-3, with 7 bases fitting TRBD1. CDR1 SGDLS and CDR2 YYNGEE come from the germline V gene. The trim removed 4 bases at V and 2 bases at J, leaving 10 bases unmatched. The CDR3 consists of 16 residues. CDR3 loop: CASSYLGDSPTDTQYF. The CDR3 DNA sequence: TGTGCCAGCAGCTACCTGGGGGACAGCCCCACAGATACGCAGTATTTT.

The genes are TRBV18 and TRBJ1-2; 9 bases are shared with TRBD1. Germline V gene lookup returns CDR1 KGHSH and CDR2 LQKENI. This CDR3 has 15 residues. The junction had 9 bases not matched to a gene; V was cut back by 6 bases and J by 4 bases. The CDR3 loop reads CASSQGQGPFYGYTF. CDR3 coding DNA: TGTGCCAGCTCCCAAGGACAGGGGCCCTTCTATGGCTACACCTTC.

The chain uses TRBV7-8 and TRBJ1-2; 9 bases agree with TRBD1. The CDR3 spans 17 residues. V was pared by 5 bases and J by 1 base, with 11 bases of the junction left unmatched. Germline CDR1 SGHVS, CDR2 FQNEAQ. CDR3 in amino acids: CASSQEQGAGDNYGYTF. The CDR3 nucleotides read TGTGCCAGCAGCCAAGAACAGGGGGCCGGGGATAACTATGGCTACACCTTC.

This sequence joins TRBV11-2 and TRBJ2-1; TRBD2 matches 11 bases. This CDR3 has 15 amino acids. The V gene's germline CDR1 is SGHAT and CDR2 FQNNGV. J lost 5 bases, V lost 3 bases, and 3 bases had no gene match. This CDR3 reads CASSFRLAGNNEQFF. Written as DNA, the CDR3 is TGTGCCAGCAGCTTCCGACTAGCGGGGAACAATGAGCAGTTCTTC.

The genes are TRBV19 and TRBJ2-2, with D unclear. Germline V gene lookup returns CDR1 LNHDA and CDR2 SQIVND (reference sequence). The CDR3 covers 13 residues. The V and J ends lost 6 bases and 2 bases respectively, with 7 bases between them. CDR3 bases: TGTGCCAGTAGCACAGTTAACACCGGGGAGCTGTTTTTT. Translating gives CASSTVNTGELFF.

The chain combines TRBV11-2 with TRBJ1-5; TRBD1 agrees at 10 bases. Trimming removed 6 bases from V and 2 bases from J; junction bases left unmatched: 4. The CDR3 loop spans 15 amino acids. Germline CDR1 and CDR2: SGHAT and FQNNGV. This CDR3 is CASSLGTGGNQPQHF. The CDR3 DNA reads as TGTGCCAGCAGTCTCGGGACAGGGGGCAATCAGCCCCAGCATTTT. Full variable domain (remainder filled in from reference TRBV11-2 and TRBJ1-5): EAGVAQSPRYKIIEKRQSVAFWCNPISGHATLYWYQQILGQGPKLLIQFQNNGVVDDSQLPKDRFSAERLKGVDSTLKIQPAKLEDSAVYLCASSLGTGGNQPQHFGDGTRLSIL.

V and J are TRBV4-2 and TRBJ2-3; TRBD2 matches 10 bases. The V gene's germline CDR1 is LGHNA and CDR2 YNFKEQ. This CDR3 contains 16 residues. With 3 bases clipped from V and 0 bases from J, the junction kept 3 bases outside the gene matches. The CDR3 is CASSHLTSGSTDTQYF. CDR3 bases: TGTGCCAGCAGCCACCTGACTAGCGGGAGCACAGATACGCAGTATTTT.

This chain uses TRBV6-1 with TRBJ2-4, with 9 bases identical to TRBD1. This CDR3 has 14 residues. V lost 7 bases and J lost 6; bases outside the gene matches: 7. The V gene's germline CDR1 is MNHNS and CDR2 SASEGT. CDR3 protein: CASKGVQGANIQYF. In nucleotides, the CDR3 is TGTGCCAGCAAGGGGGTACAGGGGGCAAACATTCAGTACTTC.

V gene TRBV30 combines with J gene TRBJ1-2; D is ambiguous. This CDR3 spans 13 amino acids. Germline assignment: CDR1 GTSNPN and CDR2 SVGIG (reference sequence). Deletions cut 8 bases from V and 3 bases from J, with 16 bases between. Written as DNA, the CDR3 is TGTGCCGGGAACTTAAATCCCTACTATGGCTACACCTTC. Translated, it gives CAGNLNPYYGYTF. Looking up the rest from reference TRBV30 and TRBJ1-2 gives the full variable domain: SQTIHQWPATLVQPVGSPLSLECTVEGTSNPNLYWYRQAAGRGLQLLFYSVGIGQISSEVPQNLSASRPQDRQFILSSKKLLLSDSGFYLCAGNLNPYYGYTFGSGTRLTVV.

The genes are TRBV29-1 and TRBJ2-7; D is perhaps TRBD1 (6 bases). The V gene lost 7 bases and the J gene lost 0 bases, with 10 bases spanning the gap. Germline V lookup: CDR1 SQVTM, CDR2 ANQGSEA. The CDR3 has 12 residues. Here the CDR3 reads CSARDTSYEQYF. The CDR3 DNA follows: TGCAGCGCCCGGGACACCTCCTACGAGCAGTACTTC.

The chain couples TRBV27 to TRBJ1-2; 7 nucleotides agree with TRBD1. The J segment lost 8 bases and the V segment lost 5 bases, leaving 8 bases of the junction unmatched. Germline loops: CDR1 MNHEY, CDR2 SMNVEV (reference sequence). The CDR3 consists of 13 residues. As DNA, the CDR3 is TGTGCCAGCAGTCCCGACAGGGAAGGGGGCTACACCTTC. Amino acid sequence: CASSPDREGGYTF.

The chain uses TRBV5-1 and TRBJ2-1; possibly TRBD2 for D (5 bases). The germline CDR1 and CDR2 sequences are SGHRS and YFSETQ. The CDR3 extends over 14 amino acids. The V end lost 0 bases, the J end lost 6 bases, and 10 bases lay between the germline ends. The CDR3 region is CASSLGGESNEQFF. The CDR3 DNA reads as TGCGCCAGCAGCTTGGGTGGGGAGTCCAATGAGCAGTTCTTC.